A selection of T cell receptor beta chains follows, all from one sample in a study of healthy donors' naive CD4 and CD8 T cells. From the reads, TCRdb called clonotypes with MiXCR, one entry per CDR3 protein. The sample comprises 180,000 or so distinct CDR3 sequences, around 70% of which are singletons, and 2% to 2.5% rests with the top ten. Sequenced material: naive CD4+ and CD8+ T cells sorted from blood, pooled from several donors. The receptor source for this set is a pool of human donors in good health; the sample pools cells from several healthy donors. CDR3s include the opening cysteine and the closing phenylalanine or tryptophan. D genes are given only for firm matches. Clone size appears in some rows only: once, few, many, or a class for an expanded clone.

d_call v_call clone_size cdr3_aa
. TRBV19 . CASSIVPSSWDSPLHF
. TRBV6-5 . CASTRTRNTEAFF
. TRBV5-4 . CASSLTRTKDEYF
. TRBV29-1 few CSVEGPAGSRSYEQYF
TRBD1 TRBV6-6 few CASSYSPGTGLTYEQYF
. TRBV27 . CASSFGAILSTDTQYF
. TRBV25-1 . CASMENTEAFF
TRBD2 TRBV27 . CASSLLASGIGNEQYF
. TRBV19 . CASNPAQSGASYDGYTF
TRBD2 TRBV12-3/TRBV12-4 once CASSLGLAVEQYF
. TRBV27 . CASRVFGGSNYGYTF
. TRBV30 . CAWSVGTPNTEAFF
TRBD1 TRBV6-5 . CASSYSDRYNEQFF
. TRBV29-1 . CSGRVGGRYEQYF
TRBD2 TRBV15 . CATSRDNPGTSGTYEQYF
TRBD2 TRBV5-1 . CASSFVAGVSYEQYF
. TRBV29-1 few CSVETHVLTF
TRBD1 TRBV27 . CASSRTGFNQPQHF
. TRBV21-1 . CASSKAGGHTGELFF
. TRBV29-1 once CSVEGPGTDYEQYF
. TRBV12-3/TRBV12-4 . CASSLSFRNEQYF
TRBD1 TRBV2 . CTSSDSGQGDETQYF
. TRBV7-2 . CASSLLAENTEAFF
. TRBV6-2/TRBV6-3 . CASTLGHSNQPQHF
. TRBV14 . CASSQQVGKSPLHF
. TRBV5-1 . CASSLLGGRFNEQFF
. TRBV27 . CASSRGGRTFEKLFF
TRBD1 TRBV15 . CATSRDLRDRGNSGYTF
. TRBV12-3/TRBV12-4 . CASSPKAFF
. TRBV6-2/TRBV6-3 . CASGYSSYEQYF
. TRBV29-1 . CSVGGGRGYNEQFF
. TRBV12-3/TRBV12-4 . CAIGSGGELFF
TRBD1 TRBV10-3 . CAISIRDSYGYTF
. TRBV29-1 . CSVSGAGLANYGYTF
. TRBV5-1 . CASSAGTGLADTQYF
. TRBV10-3 . CAISRPGGTDTQYF
. TRBV19 . CASRAGRGQGFNEQFF
. TRBV6-5 few CASSYRSRNTEAFF
TRBD1 TRBV29-1 . CSVLQGVDGYTF
TRBD1 TRBV6-5 . CASSPGQGSHNEQFF
TRBD2 TRBV6-5 . CASSRLAGVGETQYF
TRBD1 TRBV6-5 few CASSYSTGTWGNTIYF
. TRBV29-1 . CSVRSSVTTGEQFF
. TRBV30 . CAWASGDGGSNQPQHF
. TRBV7-8 few CASSREETQYF
. TRBV29-1 . CSVEGSVYGYTF
. TRBV5-4 . CASRRPIGGGTEAFF
. TRBV29-1 . CSAAGKDGGNEQFF
. TRBV29-1 few CSVEVRQKWAQYF
. TRBV6-5 . CASSRDTYYGYTF
TRBD1 TRBV29-1 . CSVDGQGSYYGYTF
. TRBV5-5 . CASAGDLGPQHF